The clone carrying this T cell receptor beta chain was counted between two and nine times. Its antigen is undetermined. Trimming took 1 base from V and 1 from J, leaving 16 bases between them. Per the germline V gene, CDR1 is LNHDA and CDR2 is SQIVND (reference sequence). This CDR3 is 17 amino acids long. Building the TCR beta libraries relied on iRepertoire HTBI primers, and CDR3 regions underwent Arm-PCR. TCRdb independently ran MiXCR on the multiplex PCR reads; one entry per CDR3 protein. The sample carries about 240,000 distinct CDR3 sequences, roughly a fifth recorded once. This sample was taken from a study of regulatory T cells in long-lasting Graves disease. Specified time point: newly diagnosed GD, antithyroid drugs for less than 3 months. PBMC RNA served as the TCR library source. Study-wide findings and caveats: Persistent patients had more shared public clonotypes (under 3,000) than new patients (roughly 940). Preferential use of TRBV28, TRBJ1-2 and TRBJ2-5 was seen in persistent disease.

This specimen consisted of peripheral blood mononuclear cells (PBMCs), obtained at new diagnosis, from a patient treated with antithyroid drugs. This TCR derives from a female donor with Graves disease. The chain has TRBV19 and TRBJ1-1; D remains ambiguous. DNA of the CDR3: TGTGCCAGTAGTATAGGTCGGTCCGGTGGGTGGAACACTGAAGCTTTCTTT. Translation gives CASSIGRSGGWNTEAFF.